The TCR beta chain under discussion was sequenced for a study of cytotoxic CD8 clonotypes in ibrutinib-treated CLL. In this sample, this clone turned up a few times. This table comes from immunoSEQ multiplex PCR, and its TCRdb copy is limited to in-frame clones, with some not included. The table lists around 310,000 clones, approximately 80% of them singletons. The material sequenced was PBMCs, taken before ibrutinib treatment. This clonotype was sampled from a human donor with chronic lymphocytic leukemia.

The CDR3 reads CASSKCYRQTNQPQHF. Written as DNA, the CDR3 is TGTGCCAGCAGCAAATGCTACAGACAGACGAATCAGCCCCAGCATTTT. The V and J genes are TRBV21-1 and TRBJ1-5; the table names TRBD1, a call not compared with the DNA. TRBV21-1 corresponds to a pseudogene. The CDR3 extends over 16 amino acids.